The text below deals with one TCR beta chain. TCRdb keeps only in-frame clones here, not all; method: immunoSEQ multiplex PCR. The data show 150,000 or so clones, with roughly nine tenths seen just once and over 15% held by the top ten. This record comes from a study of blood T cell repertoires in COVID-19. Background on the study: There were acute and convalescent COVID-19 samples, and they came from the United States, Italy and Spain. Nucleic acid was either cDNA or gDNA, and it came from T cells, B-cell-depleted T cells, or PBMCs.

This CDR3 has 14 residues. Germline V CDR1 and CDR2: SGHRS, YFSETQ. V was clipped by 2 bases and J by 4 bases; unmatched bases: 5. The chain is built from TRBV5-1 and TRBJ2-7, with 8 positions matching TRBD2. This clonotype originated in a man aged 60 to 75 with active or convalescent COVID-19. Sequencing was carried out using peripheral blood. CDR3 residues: CASSFSGNIYEQYF. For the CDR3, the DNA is TGCGCCAGCAGCTTTAGCGGGAATATTTACGAGCAGTACTTC. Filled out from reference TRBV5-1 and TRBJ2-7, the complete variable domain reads KAGVTQTPRYLIKTRGQQVTLSCSPISGHRSVSWYQQTPGQGLQFLFEYFSETQRNKGNFPGRFSGRQFSNSRSEMNVSTLELGDSALYLCASSFSGNIYEQYFGPGTRLTVT.